This T cell receptor (beta chain) was identified in a study of vaccination and CD4 T cells after COVID-19. On the study more broadly: Treatment of control cultures consisted of a CEFX pool, an HIV-1 Nef pool, or no peptide.

The V end was cut by 0 bases, the J end by 6 bases, with 14 bases between. The CDR3 contains 15 residues. CDR1 is SGHVS, CDR2 FQNEAQ, per germline. The sample's treatment: approximately nine-day PBMC culture with coronavirus spike peptide pools or control peptides (ViraFEST assay). Cultured CD4+ T cell DNA underwent sequencing with the Oncomine TCR Beta short-read assay. TCRdb re-called the PCR reads with MiXCR, one entry per CDR3 protein. In the table there are about 11,000 distinct CDR3 sequences, 69% of which are singletons. Turning to this clonotype: Its target is unknown.

Study-level results: The great majority, 304 of 307 vaccine-specific clones, proved spike mono-reactive in convalescent patients.

The sequenced material came from CD4+ T cells from blood, cultured in vitro. The V call is TRBV7-8, the J call TRBJ2-5; perhaps TRBD2 as D (7 bases). This clonotype originated in a human donor who had recovered from COVID-19. The DNA for the CDR3 is TGTGCCAGCAGCTTAGCGGGGGGGCGAGGAAAGACCCAGTACTTC. Encoded protein: CASSLAGGRGKTQYF.